These 24 T cell receptor beta chains came from one sample sequenced in a study of T cell responses to AZD1222 COVID-19 vaccine. The assay was immunoSEQ multiplex PCR, and TCRdb's table has in-frame clones only and misses some. The table records approximately 89,000 clones, 90% to 95% of them present only once. The sample in question was peripheral blood, obtained 28 days after the second AZD1222 dose. All receptors derive from an adult who received the AZD1222 COVID-19 vaccine.

The rearrangement links TRBV3-1 (or the pseudogene TRBV3-2) to TRBJ1-1; weak D call: TRBD1 (6 bases). The CDR3 totals 13 residues. With 4 bases removed from V and 1 base from J, the gap between germline ends came to 7 bases. Germline V CDR1 and CDR2: LGHDT, YNNKEL (reference sequence). The CDR3 is CASSLGGNTEAFF. The DNA of the CDR3 is TGTGCCAGCAGCCTAGGGGGGAACACTGAAGCTTTCTTT.

The rearrangement uses TRBV9 and TRBJ2-3; 8 nucleotides line up with TRBD2. Germline assignment: CDR1 SGDLS and CDR2 YYNGEE. The CDR3 length is 13 residues. Germline trimming cut 7 bases from V and 4 bases from J; bases unmatched to any gene: 5. CDR3 coding DNA: TGTGCCAGCGACGGGAGGGTCGCAGATACGCAGTATTTT. Protein product: CASDGRVADTQYF.

This sequence joins TRBV30 and TRBJ1-4, with D uncertain. Trimming pared 2 bases from V and 7 bases from J, leaving 11 bases between. Germline loops: CDR1 GTSNPN, CDR2 SVGIG (reference sequence). The CDR3 is 13 residues long. In nucleotides, the CDR3 is TGTGCCTGGAGTCAAGGTAGTCGTGAAAAACTGTTTTTT. Translated, it gives CAWSQGSREKLFF.

This clone has more than one count but fewer than ten. The rearrangement uses TRBV3-1 (or the pseudogene TRBV3-2) and TRBJ2-1; possibly TRBD2 for D (5 bases). The CDR3 loop spans 14 amino acids. The ends were cut back, 2 bases at V and 12 bases at J, with 17 bases in the middle. Germline V gene lookup returns CDR1 LGHDT and CDR2 YNNKEL (reference sequence). Here the CDR3 reads CASSQPRGGIGQFF. The DNA of the CDR3 is TGTGCCAGCAGCCAACCCCGGGGTGGAATTGGGCAGTTCTTC.

The chain couples TRBV5-1 to TRBJ2-1; D is unresolved. CDR1 SGHRS and CDR2 YFSETQ come from the germline V gene. The length of the CDR3 is 16 residues. Trimming stripped 4 bases from V and 3 bases from J, with 17 bases between. CDR3 in amino acids: CASSLDIAEVYNEQFF. DNA of the CDR3: TGCGCCAGCAGCCTCGACATAGCAGAGGTCTACAATGAGCAGTTCTTC.

The rearrangement uses TRBV10-3 and TRBJ1-5, with 8 bases identical to TRBD1. The trim removed 5 bases at V and 2 bases at J, leaving 5 bases unmatched. The CDR3 spans 15 residues. CDR1 and CDR2 (germline): ENHRY, SYGVKD. CDR3 DNA: TGTGCCATCAGTAGACAGGGGACCGGCAATCAGCCCCAGCATTTT. It codes for CAISRQGTGNQPQHF.

The chain links TRBV2 to TRBJ1-5; 7 nucleotides agree with TRBD1. Germline V gives CDR1 SNHLY, CDR2 FYNNEI. The V and J ends lost 6 bases and 6 bases, in that order; junction bases with no gene match: 5. The CDR3 is made up of 13 amino acids. CDR3 nucleotides: TGTGCCAGCAGAGGGGGCGGGGGTCAGCCCCAGCATTTT. Protein sequence: CASRGGGGQPQHF.

The chain has TRBV6-5 and TRBJ2-7; 9 nucleotides align to TRBD1. Germline CDR1 and CDR2: MNHEY and SVGAGI. CDR3 size: 15 residues. Trimming took 6 bases from V and 6 from J; bases not matched to a gene: 12. CDR3 protein: CASSNGRDRVGEQYF. CDR3 sequence (DNA): TGTGCCAGCAGCAACGGGCGGGACAGGGTTGGCGAGCAGTACTTC.

The chain uses TRBV5-1 and TRBJ1-2; D is unresolved. Trimming shortened V by 0 bases and J by 7 bases, and 13 bases separated the two germline ends. This CDR3 is 14 amino acids long. Germline-derived CDR1 and CDR2 are SGHRS and YFSETQ. As DNA, the CDR3 is TGCGCCAGCAGCTTGGCCAAGGGTTCGCGTGGCTACACCTTC. Translated, it gives CASSLAKGSRGYTF.

The rearrangement uses TRBV15 and TRBJ1-6; D gene uncertain. The CDR3 length is 16 residues. The V end lost 3 bases, the J end lost 0 bases, and 9 bases lay between the germline ends. Germline V CDR1 and CDR2: LNHNV, YYDKDF (reference sequence). The CDR3 loop reads CATSSSSGSYNSPLHF. Here the CDR3 DNA reads TGTGCCACCAGCAGTTCATCTGGCTCCTATAATTCACCCCTCCACTTT.

The chain recombines TRBV19 with TRBJ1-1; 7 nucleotides agree with TRBD1. J gave up 0 bases and V 7 bases, and 5 bases lay outside the gene matches. This CDR3 contains 14 residues. Germline V lookup: CDR1 LNHDA, CDR2 SQIVND (reference sequence). The CDR3 sequence is CASINRGLNTEAFF. In DNA form, the CDR3 reads TGTGCCAGTATTAACAGGGGCCTGAACACTGAAGCTTTCTTT.

V and J are TRBV7-6 and TRBJ2-5; 8 positions match TRBD2. The CDR3 extends over 17 amino acids. The trim removed 2 bases at V and 1 base at J, leaving 9 bases unmatched. Germline V gene sequence: CDR1 SGHVS, CDR2 FNYEAQ. The CDR3 spells CASSLTGGRRAQETQYF. As DNA, the CDR3 is TGTGCCAGCAGCTTAACGGGCGGGAGGAGGGCCCAAGAGACCCAGTACTTC.

V usage is TRBV7-9 and J usage is TRBJ2-1; D is tentatively TRBD1 or TRBD2 (6 bases each). Germline loops: CDR1 SEHNR, CDR2 FQNEAQ (reference sequence). V was cut by 2 bases and J by 8 bases, with 13 bases left in between. This CDR3 has 14 amino acids. CDR3 coding DNA: TGTGCCAGCAGCTTATGGGGGGCCGACGATGAGCAGTTCTTC. This codes for CASSLWGADDEQFF.

The DNA of the CDR3 is TGTGCCACCAGGGGGTTGGGAAACATTCAGTACTTC. This encodes CATRGLGNIQYF. The chain has TRBV14 and TRBJ2-4, with 7 bases that match TRBD1. Germline V gives CDR1 SGHDN, CDR2 FVKESK. The CDR3 has 12 residues. J was trimmed by 6 bases and V by 10 bases; bases with no gene match: 6.

The gene calls are TRBV28 and TRBJ1-2, with 7 positions matching TRBD1. The V gene's germline CDR1 is MDHEN and CDR2 SYDVKM. Unmatched junction bases numbered 4, after V lost 6 bases and J lost 0 bases. CDR3 size: 14 residues. As DNA, the CDR3 is TGTGCCAGCAGAAACAGGGGTTCTAACTATGGCTACACCTTC. Translation: CASRNRGSNYGYTF.

This clone is a singleton in its sample. The chain recombines TRBV28 with TRBJ2-7, with D maybe TRBD1 (5 bases). Trimming cost V 6 bases and J 6 bases, with 12 bases left between them. This CDR3 is built from 12 residues. The V gene's germline CDR1 is MDHEN and CDR2 SYDVKM. The CDR3 sequence: CASRKDTREQYF. In DNA, the CDR3 is TGTGCCAGCAGAAAGGACACTCGCGAGCAGTACTTC.

The chain combines TRBV5-1 with TRBJ2-7; 11 bases fit TRBD1. Germline V lookup: CDR1 SGHRS, CDR2 YFSETQ. This CDR3 spans 14 amino acids. V shed 2 bases and J 3 bases; nucleotides not matched to a gene: 1. CDR3 coding DNA: TGCGCCAGCAGCTTTGGGACAGGGGGCTACGAGCAGTACTTC. Amino acids: CASSFGTGGYEQYF.

This clone has at least ten counts. The chain is built from TRBV6-6 and TRBJ1-3; D remains unclear. CDR1 is MNHNY and CDR2 is SVGAGI in the germline V gene (reference sequence). V shed 4 bases and J shed 0 bases, with 4 bases lying between them. The CDR3 is 13 residues long. CDR3 protein: CASSSNSGNTIYF. The DNA of the CDR3 is TGTGCCAGCAGTTCCAACTCTGGAAACACCATATATTTT.

The CDR3 DNA is TGTGCCAGCTCACCCTCCGGGACAGGGTTTTCTCGGGGCAATCAGCCCCAGCATTTT. Protein product: CASSPSGTGFSRGNQPQHF. The chain recombines TRBV18 with TRBJ1-5, with 9 positions matching TRBD1. The V and J ends lost 3 bases and 2 bases, in that order; junction bases with no gene match: 14. This CDR3 is 19 amino acids long. Per the germline V gene, CDR1 is KGHSH and CDR2 is LQKENI.

This chain connects TRBV5-4 to TRBJ2-2; perhaps D is TRBD1 or TRBD2 (5 bases each). The ends were cut back, 4 bases at V and 5 bases at J, with 21 bases in the middle. Germline CDR1 and CDR2: SGHNT and YYREEE (reference sequence). The CDR3 is 17 residues long. In nucleotides, the CDR3 is TGTGCCAGCAGCACCCGGGGCCACCCCCGGTCAACCGGGGAGCTGTTTTTT. Encoded protein: CASSTRGHPRSTGELFF.

The chain is built from TRBV27 and TRBJ1-4; possibly TRBD1 for D (5 bases). The CDR3 runs to 12 residues. Per the germline V gene, CDR1 is MNHEY and CDR2 is SMNVEV (reference sequence). Trimming took off 8 bases at V and 7 bases at J, with 11 bases between the two ends. CDR3 residues: CASRGVREKLFF. In DNA form, the CDR3 reads TGTGCCAGCCGGGGGGTCCGTGAAAAACTGTTTTTT.

This clone was picked up a small number of times. The CDR3 nucleotides read TGTGCCAGCAGCTTGGCCGGTGTATCATGGCCCCAGCATTTT. It specifies CASSLAGVSWPQHF. V and J are TRBV5-8 and TRBJ1-5; D is uncertain. The V gene's germline CDR1 is SGHTS and CDR2 YDEGEE. Trimming pared 0 bases from V and 9 bases from J, leaving 13 bases between. This CDR3 has 14 amino acids.

This clone was seen a handful of times. The J gene is TRBJ2-4, the V gene TRBV29-1; 9 bases are a match to TRBD2. Germline values: CDR1 SQVTM, CDR2 ANQGSEA. V lost 5 bases, J lost 7 bases, and 9 bases stayed unmatched. The CDR3 has 14 residues. For the CDR3, the DNA is TGCAGCGTTACCCCCGGGACTAGCCCTAACATTCAGTACTTC. Residues: CSVTPGTSPNIQYF.

The chain carries TRBV2 and TRBJ1-1, with 11 bases identical to TRBD1. The CDR3 consists of 21 residues. Germline CDR1 SNHLY, CDR2 FYNNEI. Trimming took 5 bases from V and 1 from J; bases not matched to a gene: 21. CDR3 region: CASSRDRGAGRFMAWNTEAFF. The CDR3 region has the DNA TGTGCCAGCAGTAGGGACAGGGGGGCGGGGAGATTCATGGCATGGAACACTGAAGCTTTCTTT.